Following are 17 T cell receptor beta chains from one sample sequenced in a study of T cells in Graves' hyperthyroidism and ophthalmopathy. Template material for amplifying TCR beta CDR3 regions consisted of RNA transcripts. The TCR CDR3 was amplified in a first-round RT-PCR using the HTBI primer set. From the multiplex PCR reads, TCRdb called clonotypes with MiXCR, one entry per CDR3 protein. The table lists around 520,000 distinct CDR3 sequences, 14% of them singletons. Sequenced sample: blood. The receptor set was obtained from a middle-aged woman with Graves' hyperthyroidism.

This clonotype was seen ten or more times. J is TRBJ2-7 and V is TRBV28, with TRBD2 matching 16 bases. Germline V gene lookup returns CDR1 MDHEN and CDR2 SYDVKM. V was clipped by 6 bases and J by 4 bases; unmatched bases: 6. The CDR3 runs to 16 residues. CDR3 sequence (DNA): TGTGCCAGCAGGGGGGGGACTAGCGGGAGGGCGTACGAGCAGTACTTC. It specifies CASRGGTSGRAYEQYF.

This clonotype appeared many times. The chain employs TRBV28 and TRBJ2-7; TRBD2 might be the D (6 bases). There are 14 residues in the CDR3. V shed 2 bases and J shed 2 bases, with 10 bases lying between them. Germline V CDR1 and CDR2: MDHEN, SYDVKM. The CDR3 protein is CASSLRGRTYEQYF. As DNA, the CDR3 is TGTGCCAGCAGTTTACGAGGGAGGACCTACGAGCAGTACTTC.

The chain uses TRBV28 and TRBJ2-7; D tentatively reads TRBD1 or TRBD2 (5 bases each). The CDR3 is 16 residues long. CDR1 and CDR2 from the germline V gene are MDHEN and SYDVKM. Trimming stripped 3 bases from V and 1 base from J, with 16 bases between. The CDR3 region is CASSFPRESFSYEQYF. In nucleotides, the CDR3 is TGTGCCAGCAGTTTCCCCAGGGAGTCTTTTTCCTACGAGCAGTACTTC. Looking up the rest from reference TRBV28 and TRBJ2-7 gives the full variable domain: DVKVTQSSRYLVKRTGEKVFLECVQDMDHENMFWYRQDPGLGLRLIYFSYDVKMKEKGDIPEGYSVSREKKERFSLILESASTNQTSMYLCASSFPRESFSYEQYFGPGTRLTVT.

The table lists this clonotype with a few counts. The CDR3 here is CASSYPGTSQTTDTQYF. The CDR3 DNA sequence: TGTGCCAGCAGTTACCCCGGGACTAGCCAGACAACAGATACGCAGTATTTT. The chain couples TRBV6-2 or TRBV6-3 to TRBJ2-3; TRBD2 matches at 9 bases. Germline assignment: CDR1 MNHEY and CDR2 SVGEGT. The CDR3 runs 17 residues. Germline trimming cut 2 bases from V and 3 bases from J; bases unmatched to any gene: 9.

This clonotype was observed at least ten times. The V and J genes are TRBV11-2 and TRBJ2-7, with 12 bases that match TRBD2. Germline lookup yields CDR1 SGHAT and CDR2 FQNNGV. The length of the CDR3 is 20 residues. The V gene end was trimmed by 4 bases and the J gene end by 6 bases; junction bases not matched to a gene: 22. CDR3 residues: CASSSQGAPGLAGVFSEQYF. The CDR3 DNA sequence: TGTGCCAGCAGCTCCCAGGGGGCCCCGGGACTAGCGGGTGTATTCTCCGAGCAGTACTTC.

In its sample, this clonotype was seen a few times. A much larger clone differs by one base, so this may be a read error. This chain links TRBV2 with TRBJ2-6, with D possibly being TRBD1 (5 bases). Germline-derived CDR1 and CDR2 are SNHLY and FYNNEI. V was pared by 5 bases and J by 0 bases, with 14 bases between. This CDR3 has 17 residues. CDR3 protein: CASSTRDFPSGANVLTF. DNA for the CDR3: TGTGCCAGCAGTACCAGGGATTTTCCCTCTGGGGCCAACGTCCTGACTTTC.

This clonotype was counted at least ten times. The J gene is TRBJ1-2, the V gene TRBV2; D is unclear. Trimming took off 0 bases at V and 7 bases at J, with 9 bases between the two ends. This CDR3 is 13 amino acids long. The V gene's germline CDR1 is SNHLY and CDR2 FYNNEI. CDR3 nucleotides: TGTGCCAGCAGTGAAGCTGGATTAGGTGGCTACACCTTC. It translates to CASSEAGLGGYTF.

This clonotype was found many times. The chain combines TRBV20-1 with TRBJ2-7; D assignment may be TRBD1 or TRBD2 (5 bases each). V was shortened by 3 bases and J by 2 bases, with 11 bases between the two germline ends. The CDR3 is made up of 13 amino acids. Looked up from germline, CDR1 is DFQATT and CDR2 is SNEGSKA (reference sequence). For the CDR3, the DNA is TGCAGTGCTAGGGGGGTGCCTACCTACGAGCAGTACTTC. Protein sequence: CSARGVPTYEQYF.

This clonotype was counted only a few times. The genes are TRBV25-1 and TRBJ1-5, with 9 positions matching TRBD1. The junction had 3 bases not matched to a gene; V was cut back by 0 bases and J by 3 bases. The CDR3 covers 16 residues. Germline V lookup: CDR1 MGHDK, CDR2 SYGVNS. This CDR3 reads CASSEYGTGFNQPQHF. As DNA, the CDR3 is TGTGCCAGCAGTGAATACGGGACAGGGTTCAATCAGCCCCAGCATTTT.

This clonotype occurred a few times. The rearrangement uses TRBV11-3 and TRBJ2-1; D not certain. The V and J ends lost 5 bases and 6 bases respectively, with 14 bases between them. Looked up from germline, CDR1 is SGHNT and CDR2 is YENEEA. The CDR3 covers 14 residues. The CDR3 loop reads CASSPPGFFNEQFF. The CDR3 DNA is TGTGCCAGCAGCCCCCCCGGGTTTTTCAATGAGCAGTTCTTC.

This clonotype has ten or more counts. The chain links TRBV9 to TRBJ2-7; 10 nucleotides line up with TRBD1. V lost 0 bases to trimming and J lost 7 bases; unmatched junction nucleotides: 4. Germline CDR1 is SGDLS and CDR2 is YYNGEE. The CDR3 extends over 14 amino acids. The CDR3 loop is CASSVGTGGREQYF. CDR3 in DNA: TGTGCCAGCAGCGTAGGGACAGGGGGGAGGGAGCAGTACTTC.

This clonotype came up a few times. The V call is TRBV12-3 or TRBV12-4, the J call TRBJ2-4, with a weak D call TRBD1 (6 bases). V lost 2 bases and J 1 base, leaving 15 bases between the germline ends. This CDR3 has 17 amino acids. The CDR3 region is CASSLTFGQGAKNIQYF. The CDR3 region has the DNA TGTGCCAGCAGTTTAACGTTCGGTCAGGGGGCCAAAAACATTCAGTACTTC.

This clonotype appeared many times. V is TRBV28 and J is TRBJ2-3; no definite D call. The CDR3 length is 15 residues. Germline assignment: CDR1 MDHEN and CDR2 SYDVKM. V dropped 6 bases and J dropped 5 bases, with 18 bases sitting between them. The CDR3 nucleotides read TGTGCCAGCAGACCTACCTCTTCCGATGGAGATACGCAGTATTTT. Its protein is CASRPTSSDGDTQYF.

This clonotype was observed many times. V and J are TRBV7-9 and TRBJ2-1, with TRBD2 matching over 10 bases. The junction had 5 bases not matched to a gene; V was cut back by 5 bases and J by 4 bases. The CDR3 has 15 residues. CDR1 is SEHNR and CDR2 is FQNEAQ in the germline V gene (reference sequence). CDR3 sequence reads: CASSPSGRMYNEQFF. CDR3 nucleotides: TGTGCCAGCAGCCCTAGCGGGAGAATGTACAATGAGCAGTTCTTC.

This clonotype was found a few times. The chain combines TRBV4-1 with TRBJ2-7; TRBD2 matches at 12 bases. Trimming removed 2 bases from V and 0 bases from J; junction bases left unmatched: 5. CDR1 and CDR2 from the germline V gene are MGHRA and YSYEKL. The CDR3 loop spans 17 amino acids. The CDR3 coding sequence is TGCGCCAGCAGCCAAACCCTGACTAGCGGGAGCTCCTACGAGCAGTACTTC. As protein: CASSQTLTSGSSYEQYF.

This rearrangement joins TRBV7-9 to TRBJ2-1; 9 nucleotides line up with TRBD2. CDR1 and CDR2 from the germline V gene are SEHNR and FQNEAQ (reference sequence). Unmatched junction bases numbered 12, after V lost 5 bases and J lost 1 base. This CDR3 is 18 amino acids long. The chain's CDR3 is CASSPPSAGGPSYNEQFF. The CDR3, as DNA: TGTGCCAGCAGCCCCCCGTCGGCGGGAGGGCCGTCCTACAATGAGCAGTTCTTC.

This clonotype has a count of ten or more. This rearrangement joins TRBV28 to TRBJ1-5, with D tentatively TRBD1 (6 bases). Germline CDR1 is MDHEN and CDR2 is SYDVKM. Trimming took off 1 base at V and 2 bases at J, with 6 bases between the two ends. CDR3 length equals 14 residues. CDR3 loop: CASSLSGGNQPQHF. Written as DNA, the CDR3 is TGTGCCAGCAGTTTATCAGGGGGCAATCAGCCCCAGCATTTT.